This T cell receptor (beta chain) is drawn from a study of T cells in Graves' hyperthyroidism and ophthalmopathy. Study-wide findings and caveats: Ophthalmopathy got predicted by the model a median approximately six months before its onset. Ophthalmopathy and stable hyperthyroidism were told apart by a 13 V-J model.

V was clipped by 3 bases and J by 6 bases; unmatched bases: 9. In germline, CDR1 is MGHRA, CDR2 YSYEKL. This CDR3 comprises 15 residues. Duration under 3 months, a NOSPECS grade of at least 4, and a Clinical Activity Score of at least 3 characterized the ophthalmopathy patients. RNA transcripts provided the source from which TCR beta CDR3 regions were amplified. The primer set for the first-round RT-PCR of the TCR CDR3 was HTBI. TCRdb passed the multiplex PCR reads through MiXCR, listing each CDR3 protein once. The profile covers hundreds of thousands of distinct CDR3 sequences, with about a sixth appearing a single time and approximately 18% taken by the ten largest. This clonotype was observed a few times. What it binds is unknown.

The receptor was isolated from a woman between 18 and 29 years old with Graves' ophthalmopathy. The specimen sequenced was blood. The V and J genes are TRBV4-1 and TRBJ2-7, with 9 nucleotides matching TRBD2. This CDR3 reads CASSQVLAGIFEQYF. CDR3 bases: TGCGCCAGCAGCCAGGTCCTAGCGGGAATCTTCGAGCAGTACTTC.